The rows below give T cell receptor beta chains drawn from one sample of a study of OX40 agonist ivuxolimab in advanced cancers. Profiled with immunoSEQ multiplex PCR; TCRdb holds only in-frame clones, not every one. The repertoire holds roughly 74,000 clones, with 92% as singletons. The input for sequencing was CD4+ or CD8+ T cells sorted from blood, taken in a trial of the OX40 agonist ivuxolimab. These receptors all stem from an adult with an advanced solid tumor such as melanoma, head and neck, liver or kidney cancer. Both conserved end residues are part of each CDR3. The D gene is left open where the match is weak. Clone size, where shown, is once, few, many, or a class for clones that have expanded.

v_call: TRBV13
clone_size: NA
cdr3_length: 15
j_call: TRBJ2-2
d_call: TRBD1
cdr3_aa: CASSFGTGMIGELFF
cdr3_nt: TGTGCCAGCAGCTTTGGGACAGGGATGATCGGGGAGCTGTTTTTT

v_call: TRBV14
clone_size: NA
cdr3_length: 15
j_call: TRBJ2-1
d_call: TRBD1
cdr3_aa: CASRGQGVVVNEQFF
cdr3_nt: TGTGCCAGCAGAGGACAGGGGGTAGTAGTAAATGAGCAGTTCTTC

v_call: TRBV13
clone_size: NA
cdr3_length: 16
j_call: TRBJ1-2
d_call: NA
cdr3_aa: CASSLVGPEGNYGYTF
cdr3_nt: TGTGCCAGCAGCTTAGTCGGGCCCGAAGGGAACTATGGCTACACCTTC

v_call: TRBV5-8
clone_size: NA
cdr3_length: 18
j_call: TRBJ2-5
d_call: TRBD2
cdr3_aa: CASRGSSGGHRAQETQYF
cdr3_nt: TGTGCCAGCCGCGGGTCGAGCGGGGGACACCGAGCCCAAGAGACCCAGTACTTC

v_call: TRBV7-9
clone_size: NA
cdr3_length: 17
j_call: TRBJ1-4
d_call: NA
cdr3_aa: CASSLDFSRQTNEKLFF
cdr3_nt: TGTGCCAGCAGCTTAGACTTTTCCCGGCAAACTAATGAAAAACTGTTTTTT

v_call: TRBV19
clone_size: NA
cdr3_length: 13
j_call: TRBJ2-7
d_call: NA
cdr3_aa: CASSVGGSYEQYF
cdr3_nt: TGTGCCAGTAGCGTGGGGGGCTCCTACGAGCAGTACTTC

v_call: TRBV7-9
clone_size: NA
cdr3_length: 17
j_call: TRBJ2-3
d_call: TRBD2
cdr3_aa: CASSPQPGLAPADTQYF
cdr3_nt: TGTGCCAGCAGCCCCCAGCCGGGACTAGCTCCTGCAGATACGCAGTATTTT

v_call: TRBV6-4
clone_size: NA
cdr3_length: 18
j_call: TRBJ2-6
d_call: TRBD1
cdr3_aa: CASSDSGTGGTGANVLTF
cdr3_nt: TGTGCCAGCAGTGACTCAGGGACAGGGGGTACTGGGGCCAACGTCCTGACTTTC

v_call: TRBV6-5
clone_size: NA
cdr3_length: 15
j_call: TRBJ2-1
d_call: NA
cdr3_aa: CASREGWSSYNEQFF
cdr3_nt: TGTGCCAGTCGCGAGGGGTGGAGCTCCTACAATGAGCAGTTCTTC

v_call: TRBV19
clone_size: NA
cdr3_length: 14
j_call: TRBJ2-1
d_call: TRBD2
cdr3_aa: CASNWGEGFNEQFF
cdr3_nt: TGTGCCAGCAATTGGGGGGAGGGGTTTAATGAGCAGTTCTTC

v_call: TRBV19
clone_size: NA
cdr3_length: 17
j_call: TRBJ2-1
d_call: NA
cdr3_aa: CASSMIREAGYYNEQFF
cdr3_nt: TGTGCCAGTAGTATGATCAGGGAGGCAGGCTACTACAATGAGCAGTTCTTC

v_call: TRBV6-4
clone_size: NA
cdr3_length: 16
j_call: TRBJ1-3
d_call: NA
cdr3_aa: CASSGQERSSGNTIYF
cdr3_nt: TGTGCCAGCAGTGGACAGGAACGATCCTCTGGAAACACCATATATTTT

v_call: TRBV4-1
clone_size: few
cdr3_length: 14
j_call: TRBJ2-7
d_call: TRBD2
cdr3_aa: CASSPGTSGYEQYF
cdr3_nt: TGCGCCAGCAGCCCTGGGACTAGCGGCTACGAGCAGTACTTC

v_call: TRBV25-1
clone_size: NA
cdr3_length: 10
j_call: TRBJ2-5
d_call: NA
cdr3_aa: CASSEETQYF
cdr3_nt: TGTGCCAGCTCCGAGGAGACCCAGTACTTC

v_call: TRBV13
clone_size: NA
cdr3_length: 19
j_call: TRBJ1-2
d_call: TRBD1
cdr3_aa: CASSLVTGTGGALGYGYTF
cdr3_nt: TGTGCCAGCAGCTTAGTCACCGGGACAGGGGGCGCTTTGGGCTATGGCTACACCTTC

v_call: TRBV20-1
clone_size: NA
cdr3_length: 11
j_call: TRBJ1-4
d_call: NA
cdr3_aa: CSARGNEKLFF
cdr3_nt: TGCAGTGCTAGGGGAAATGAAAAACTGTTTTTT

v_call: TRBV11-2
clone_size: NA
cdr3_length: 15
j_call: TRBJ2-1
d_call: TRBD2
cdr3_aa: CASSLTGGPDNEQFF
cdr3_nt: TGTGCCAGCAGCCTAACGGGGGGGCCGGACAATGAGCAGTTCTTC

v_call: TRBV9
clone_size: NA
cdr3_length: 15
j_call: TRBJ2-5
d_call: NA
cdr3_aa: CASSVGVTREETQYF
cdr3_nt: TGTGCCAGCAGCGTAGGGGTCACAAGGGAAGAGACCCAGTACTTC

v_call: TRBV27
clone_size: NA
cdr3_length: 16
j_call: TRBJ2-1
d_call: TRBD2
cdr3_aa: CASSFLAGDTYNEQFF
cdr3_nt: TGTGCCAGCAGTTTTCTAGCGGGGGATACCTACAATGAGCAGTTCTTC

v_call: TRBV27
clone_size: NA
cdr3_length: 11
j_call: TRBJ2-7
d_call: TRBD1
cdr3_aa: CASSQGPEQYF
cdr3_nt: TGTGCCAGCTCACAGGGGCCCGAGCAGTACTTC

v_call: TRBV27
clone_size: NA
cdr3_length: 14
j_call: TRBJ2-2
d_call: NA
cdr3_aa: CASSSGANTGELFF
cdr3_nt: TGTGCCAGCAGTTCGGGCGCGAACACCGGGGAGCTGTTTTTT

v_call: TRBV6-1
clone_size: NA
cdr3_length: 16
j_call: TRBJ1-5
d_call: TRBD1
cdr3_aa: CASSEYRGPFNQPQHF
cdr3_nt: TGTGCCAGCAGTGAATACAGGGGGCCCTTCAATCAGCCCCAGCATTTT

v_call: TRBV5-6
clone_size: NA
cdr3_length: 14
j_call: TRBJ2-2
d_call: NA
cdr3_aa: CASSPIGGTGELFF
cdr3_nt: TGTGCCAGCAGCCCAATAGGGGGCACCGGGGAGCTGTTTTTT

v_call: TRBV2
clone_size: once
cdr3_length: 15
j_call: TRBJ2-7
d_call: NA
cdr3_aa: CASSEGDLSSYEQYF
cdr3_nt: TGTGCCAGCAGTGAGGGAGACTTATCCTCCTACGAGCAGTACTTC

v_call: TRBV21-1
clone_size: NA
cdr3_length: 17
j_call: TRBJ2-3
d_call: NA
cdr3_aa: CASSKIWGGFPTDTQYF
cdr3_nt: TGTGCCAGCAGCAAAATTTGGGGGGGTTTCCCCACAGATACGCAGTATTTT

v_call: TRBV29-1
clone_size: once
cdr3_length: 13
j_call: TRBJ2-7
d_call: NA
cdr3_aa: CSVGGVGAHEQYF
cdr3_nt: TGCAGCGTAGGGGGGGTAGGGGCCCACGAGCAGTACTTC

v_call: TRBV9
clone_size: once
cdr3_length: 16
j_call: TRBJ2-3
d_call: TRBD1
cdr3_aa: CASSVSRDRSTDTQYF
cdr3_nt: TGTGCCAGCAGCGTTTCCCGGGACAGAAGCACAGATACGCAGTATTTT

v_call: TRBV2
clone_size: NA
cdr3_length: 13
j_call: TRBJ2-1
d_call: NA
cdr3_aa: CASSPPVVGGQFF
cdr3_nt: TGTGCCAGCAGTCCCCCAGTGGTCGGGGGGCAGTTCTTC

v_call: TRBV6-1
clone_size: NA
cdr3_length: 14
j_call: TRBJ2-2
d_call: NA
cdr3_aa: CASRLTGSTGELFF
cdr3_nt: TGTGCCAGCCGACTTACAGGGTCCACCGGGGAGCTGTTTTTT

v_call: TRBV30
clone_size: NA
cdr3_length: 15
j_call: TRBJ1-2
d_call: NA
cdr3_aa: CAWILFHGQRYGYTF
cdr3_nt: TGTGCCTGGATTCTATTCCACGGGCAGCGATATGGCTACACCTTC

v_call: TRBV4-1
clone_size: NA
cdr3_length: 12
j_call: TRBJ1-1
d_call: NA
cdr3_aa: CASSHSGTEAFF
cdr3_nt: TGCGCCAGCAGCCACTCGGGGACTGAAGCTTTCTTT

v_call: TRBV4-1
clone_size: NA
cdr3_length: 16
j_call: TRBJ1-2
d_call: NA
cdr3_aa: CASSPMPPGASYGYTF
cdr3_nt: TGCGCCAGCAGCCCAATGCCCCCAGGGGCTTCCTATGGCTACACCTTC

v_call: TRBV27
clone_size: NA
cdr3_length: 15
j_call: TRBJ2-2
d_call: TRBD2
cdr3_aa: CASTLLAGNTGELFF
cdr3_nt: TGTGCCAGCACCCTTCTAGCGGGGAACACCGGGGAGCTGTTTTTT

v_call: TRBV5-6
clone_size: NA
cdr3_length: 16
j_call: TRBJ2-5
d_call: TRBD2
cdr3_aa: CASSLRVSGGSVTQYF
cdr3_nt: TGTGCCAGCAGCTTGAGAGTTAGCGGGGGAAGTGTGACCCAGTACTTC

v_call: TRBV5-5
clone_size: NA
cdr3_length: 16
j_call: TRBJ2-2
d_call: NA
cdr3_aa: CASSLEGRILTGELFF
cdr3_nt: TGTGCCAGCAGCCTCGAGGGACGGATCCTCACCGGGGAGCTGTTTTTT

v_call: TRBV4-2
clone_size: few
cdr3_length: 13
j_call: TRBJ1-2
d_call: NA
cdr3_aa: CASSAGTSYRYTF
cdr3_nt: TGTGCCAGCAGCGCCGGTACCAGCTATCGCTACACCTTC

v_call: TRBV9
clone_size: NA
cdr3_length: 14
j_call: TRBJ2-7
d_call: NA
cdr3_aa: CASSAQGGVDEQYF
cdr3_nt: TGTGCCAGCAGCGCACAGGGGGGGGTCGACGAGCAGTACTTC

v_call: TRBV6-4
clone_size: NA
cdr3_length: 15
j_call: TRBJ2-7
d_call: NA
cdr3_aa: CASSEEVGWSYEQYF
cdr3_nt: TGTGCCAGCAGTGAAGAGGTTGGGTGGTCCTACGAGCAGTACTTC

v_call: TRBV10-3
clone_size: NA
cdr3_length: 11
j_call: TRBJ2-3
d_call: NA
cdr3_aa: CAVHRGDTQYF
cdr3_nt: TGTGCCGTCCATAGAGGCGATACGCAGTATTTT

v_call: TRBV4-1
clone_size: NA
cdr3_length: 16
j_call: TRBJ1-1
d_call: TRBD1
cdr3_aa: CASSPGTGLENTEAFF
cdr3_nt: TGCGCCAGCAGCCCCGGGACAGGACTGGAAAACACTGAAGCTTTCTTT

v_call: TRBV6-6
clone_size: NA
cdr3_length: 13
j_call: TRBJ1-1
d_call: NA
cdr3_aa: CASSYPTVTEAFF
cdr3_nt: TGTGCCAGCAGTTACCCGACAGTTACTGAAGCTTTCTTT

v_call: TRBV11-2
clone_size: NA
cdr3_length: 14
j_call: TRBJ2-7
d_call: TRBD1
cdr3_aa: CASSLGQETYEQYF
cdr3_nt: TGTGCCAGCAGCTTGGGACAGGAGACCTACGAGCAGTACTTC

v_call: TRBV27
clone_size: NA
cdr3_length: 16
j_call: TRBJ2-3
d_call: NA
cdr3_aa: CASSLGSAGWADTQYF
cdr3_nt: TGTGCCAGCAGTTTAGGAAGCGCGGGGTGGGCAGATACGCAGTATTTT

v_call: TRBV5-1
clone_size: NA
cdr3_length: 15
j_call: TRBJ2-7
d_call: TRBD2
cdr3_aa: CASSQSSGGALEQYF
cdr3_nt: TGCGCCAGCAGCCAGTCTAGCGGGGGGGCCCTCGAGCAGTACTTC

v_call: TRBV27
clone_size: NA
cdr3_length: 13
j_call: TRBJ2-7
d_call: NA
cdr3_aa: CASSLTASYEQYF
cdr3_nt: TGTGCCAGCAGTTTGACAGCCTCCTACGAGCAGTACTTC

v_call: TRBV6-1
clone_size: NA
cdr3_length: 15
j_call: TRBJ2-7
d_call: NA
cdr3_aa: CASSEIWGAGYEQYF
cdr3_nt: TGTGCCAGCAGTGAAATTTGGGGGGCAGGCTACGAGCAGTACTTC

v_call: TRBV19
clone_size: few
cdr3_length: 15
j_call: TRBJ1-1
d_call: NA
cdr3_aa: CASSISGKWNTEAFF
cdr3_nt: TGTGCCAGTAGTATCTCGGGGAAGTGGAACACTGAAGCTTTCTTT

v_call: TRBV25-1
clone_size: NA
cdr3_length: 15
j_call: TRBJ2-4
d_call: NA
cdr3_aa: CASSEFGGAKNIQYF
cdr3_nt: TGTGCCAGCAGTGAATTCGGGGGAGCCAAAAACATTCAGTACTTC